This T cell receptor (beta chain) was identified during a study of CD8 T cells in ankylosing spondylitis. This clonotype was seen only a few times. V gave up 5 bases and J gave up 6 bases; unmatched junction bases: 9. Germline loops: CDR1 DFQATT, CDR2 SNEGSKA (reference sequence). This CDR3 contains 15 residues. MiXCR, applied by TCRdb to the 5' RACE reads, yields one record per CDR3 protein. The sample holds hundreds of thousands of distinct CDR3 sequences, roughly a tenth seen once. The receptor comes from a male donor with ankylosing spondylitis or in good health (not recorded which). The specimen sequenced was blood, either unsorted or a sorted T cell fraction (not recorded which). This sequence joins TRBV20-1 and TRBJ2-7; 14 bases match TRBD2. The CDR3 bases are TGCAGTGCTCCAACCCCGGGACTAGCGGGGGCCGAGCAGTACTTC. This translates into CSAPTPGLAGAEQYF.